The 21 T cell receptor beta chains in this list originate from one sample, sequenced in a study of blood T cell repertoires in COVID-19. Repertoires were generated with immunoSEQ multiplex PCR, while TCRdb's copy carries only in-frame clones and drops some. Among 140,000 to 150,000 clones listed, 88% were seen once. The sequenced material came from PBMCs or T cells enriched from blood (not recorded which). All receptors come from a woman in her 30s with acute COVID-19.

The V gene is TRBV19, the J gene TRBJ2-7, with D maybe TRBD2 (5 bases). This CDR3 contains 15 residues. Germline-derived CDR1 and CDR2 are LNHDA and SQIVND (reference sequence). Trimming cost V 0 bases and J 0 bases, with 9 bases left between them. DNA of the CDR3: TGTGCCAGTAGTATAGATGTCGGGATCTCCTACGAGCAGTACTTC. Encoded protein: CASSIDVGISYEQYF.

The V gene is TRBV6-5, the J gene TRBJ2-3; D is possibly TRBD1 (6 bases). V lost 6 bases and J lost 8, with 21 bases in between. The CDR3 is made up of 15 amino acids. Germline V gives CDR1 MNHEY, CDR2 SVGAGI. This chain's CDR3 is CASRRHTRDKSTQYF. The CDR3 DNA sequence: TGTGCCAGCAGGCGACATACCCGGGACAAGAGTACGCAGTATTTT.

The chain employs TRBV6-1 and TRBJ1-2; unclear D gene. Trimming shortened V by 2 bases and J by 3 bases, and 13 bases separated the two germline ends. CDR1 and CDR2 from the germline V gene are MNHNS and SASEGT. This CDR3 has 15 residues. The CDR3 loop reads CASSEIREAYYGYTF. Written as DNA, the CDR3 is TGTGCCAGCAGTGAAATAAGGGAGGCCTACTATGGCTACACCTTC.

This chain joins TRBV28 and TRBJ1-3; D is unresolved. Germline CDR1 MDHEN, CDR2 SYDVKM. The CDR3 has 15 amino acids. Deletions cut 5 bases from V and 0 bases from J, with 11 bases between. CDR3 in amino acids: CASSAVFSSGNTIYF. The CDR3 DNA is TGTGCCAGCAGTGCGGTCTTTTCCTCTGGAAACACCATATATTTT.

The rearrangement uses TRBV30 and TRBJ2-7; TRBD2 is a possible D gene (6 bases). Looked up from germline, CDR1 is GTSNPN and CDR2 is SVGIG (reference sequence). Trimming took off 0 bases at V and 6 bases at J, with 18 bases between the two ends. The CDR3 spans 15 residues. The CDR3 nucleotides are TGTGCCTGGAGTGTACGGGGGACTCCTTTTTCCGAGCAGTACTTC. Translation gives CAWSVRGTPFSEQYF. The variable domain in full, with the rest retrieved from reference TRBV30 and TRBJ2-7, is SQTIHQWPATLVQPVGSPLSLECTVEGTSNPNLYWYRQAAGRGLQLLFYSVGIGQISSEVPQNLSASRPQDRQFILSSKKLLLSDSGFYLCAWSVRGTPFSEQYFGPGTRLTVT.

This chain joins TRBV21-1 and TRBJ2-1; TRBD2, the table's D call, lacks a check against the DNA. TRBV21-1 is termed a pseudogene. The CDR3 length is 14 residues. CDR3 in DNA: TGTGCCAGTCCGCCCCCTAGCGGTGTCAATGAGCAGTTCTTC. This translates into CASPPPSGVNEQFF.

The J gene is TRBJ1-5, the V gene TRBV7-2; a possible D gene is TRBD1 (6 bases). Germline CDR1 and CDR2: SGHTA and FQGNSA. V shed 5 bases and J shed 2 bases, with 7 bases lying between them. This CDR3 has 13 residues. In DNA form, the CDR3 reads TGTGCCAGCAGCCGACAGGGCAATCAGCCCCAGCATTTT. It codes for CASSRQGNQPQHF.

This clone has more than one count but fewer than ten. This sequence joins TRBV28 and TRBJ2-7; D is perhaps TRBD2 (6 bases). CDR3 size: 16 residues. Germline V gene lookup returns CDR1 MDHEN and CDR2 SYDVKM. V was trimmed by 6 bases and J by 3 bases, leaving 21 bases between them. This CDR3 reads CASRHPGRGLLYEQYF. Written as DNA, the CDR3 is TGTGCCAGCAGACACCCGGGGCGGGGACTCCTCTACGAGCAGTACTTC.

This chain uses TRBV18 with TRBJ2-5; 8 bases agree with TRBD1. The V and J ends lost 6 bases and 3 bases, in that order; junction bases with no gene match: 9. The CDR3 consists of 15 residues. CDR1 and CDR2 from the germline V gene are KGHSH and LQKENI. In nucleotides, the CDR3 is TGTGCCAGCTCGCGGGGAGGACAGGGAGAAGAGACCCAGTACTTC. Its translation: CASSRGGQGEETQYF.

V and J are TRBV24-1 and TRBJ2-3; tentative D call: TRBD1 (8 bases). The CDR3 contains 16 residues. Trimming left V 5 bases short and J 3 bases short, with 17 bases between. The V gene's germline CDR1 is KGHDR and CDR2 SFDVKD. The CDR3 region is CATSAPTGEGTDTQYF. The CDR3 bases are TGTGCCACCAGTGCCCCGACAGGGGAGGGAACAGATACGCAGTATTTT.

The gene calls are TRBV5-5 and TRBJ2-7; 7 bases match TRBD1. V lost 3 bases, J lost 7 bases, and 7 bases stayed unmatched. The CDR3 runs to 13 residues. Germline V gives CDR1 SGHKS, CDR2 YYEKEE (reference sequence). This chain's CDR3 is CASSYWTGREQYF. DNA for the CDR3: TGTGCCAGCAGCTATTGGACAGGCAGAGAGCAGTACTTC.

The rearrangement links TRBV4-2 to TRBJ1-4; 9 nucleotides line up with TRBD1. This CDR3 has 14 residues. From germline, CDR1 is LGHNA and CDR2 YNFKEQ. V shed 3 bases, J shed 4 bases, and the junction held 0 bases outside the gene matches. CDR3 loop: CASSQDRGNEKLFF. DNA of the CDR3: TGTGCCAGCAGCCAGGACAGGGGTAATGAAAAACTGTTTTTT.

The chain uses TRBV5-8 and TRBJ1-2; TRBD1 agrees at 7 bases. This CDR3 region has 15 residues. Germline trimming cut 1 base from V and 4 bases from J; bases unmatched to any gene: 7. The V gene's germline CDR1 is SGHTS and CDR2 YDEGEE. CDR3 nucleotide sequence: TGTGCCAGCAGCTTGTCGGGCAGGGGGGTCTATGGCTACACCTTC. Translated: CASSLSGRGVYGYTF. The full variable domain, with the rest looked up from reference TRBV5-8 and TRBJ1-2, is EAGVTQSPTHLIKTRGQQATLRCSPISGHTSVYWYQQALGLGLQFLLWYDEGEERNRGNFPPRFSGRQFPNYSSELNVNALELEDSALYLCASSLSGRGVYGYTFGSGTRLTVV.

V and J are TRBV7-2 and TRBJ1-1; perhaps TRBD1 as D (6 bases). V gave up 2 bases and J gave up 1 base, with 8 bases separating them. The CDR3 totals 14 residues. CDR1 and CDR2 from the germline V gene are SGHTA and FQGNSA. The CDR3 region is CASSLLGGNTEAFF. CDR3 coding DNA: TGTGCCAGCAGCTTACTAGGGGGGAACACTGAAGCTTTCTTT. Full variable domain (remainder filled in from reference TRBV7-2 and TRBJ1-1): GAGVSQSPSNKVTEKGKDVELRCDPISGHTALYWYRQSLGQGLEFLIYFQGNSAPDKSGLPSDRFSAERTGGSVSTLTIQRTQQEDSAVYLCASSLLGGNTEAFFGQGTRLTVV.

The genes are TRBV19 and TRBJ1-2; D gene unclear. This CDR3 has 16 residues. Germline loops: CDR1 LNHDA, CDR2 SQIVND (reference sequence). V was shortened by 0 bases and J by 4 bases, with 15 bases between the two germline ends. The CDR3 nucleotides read TGTGCCAGTAGTATAGATCCGTTGGGAGCGATCTATGGCTACACCTTC. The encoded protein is CASSIDPLGAIYGYTF.

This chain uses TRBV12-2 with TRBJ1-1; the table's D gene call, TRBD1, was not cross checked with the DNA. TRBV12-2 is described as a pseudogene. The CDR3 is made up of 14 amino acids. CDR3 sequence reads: CASRLATGGTEAFF. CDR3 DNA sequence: TGTGCAAGTCGCTTAGCAACAGGGGGCACTGAAGCTTTCTTT.

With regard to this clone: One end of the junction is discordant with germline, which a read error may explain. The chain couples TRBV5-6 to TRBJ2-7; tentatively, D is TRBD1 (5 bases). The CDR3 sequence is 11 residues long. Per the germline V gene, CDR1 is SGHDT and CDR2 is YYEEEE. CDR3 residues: CASRLGREQYF. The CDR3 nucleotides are TGTGCCAGCAGATTGGGGCGGGAGCAGTACTTC.

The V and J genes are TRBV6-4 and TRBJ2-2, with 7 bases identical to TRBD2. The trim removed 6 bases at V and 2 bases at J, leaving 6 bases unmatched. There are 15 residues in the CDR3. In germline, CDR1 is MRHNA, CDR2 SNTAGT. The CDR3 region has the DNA TGTGCCAGCAGAGCCGGGACTACCAACACCGGGGAGCTGTTTTTT. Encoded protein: CASRAGTTNTGELFF.

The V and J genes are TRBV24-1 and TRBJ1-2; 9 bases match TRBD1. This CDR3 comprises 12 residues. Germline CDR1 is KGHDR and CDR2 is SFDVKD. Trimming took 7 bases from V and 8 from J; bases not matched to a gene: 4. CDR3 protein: CATSRDREGYTF. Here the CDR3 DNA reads TGTGCCACCAGCAGGGACAGGGAGGGCTACACCTTC.

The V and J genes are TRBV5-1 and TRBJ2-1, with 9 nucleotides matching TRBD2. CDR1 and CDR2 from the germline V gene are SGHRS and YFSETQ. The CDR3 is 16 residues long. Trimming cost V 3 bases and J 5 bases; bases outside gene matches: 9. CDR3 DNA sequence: TGCGCCAGCAGCTGGCGGTCAGCTAGCGGGAACAATGAGCAGTTCTTC. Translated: CASSWRSASGNNEQFF.

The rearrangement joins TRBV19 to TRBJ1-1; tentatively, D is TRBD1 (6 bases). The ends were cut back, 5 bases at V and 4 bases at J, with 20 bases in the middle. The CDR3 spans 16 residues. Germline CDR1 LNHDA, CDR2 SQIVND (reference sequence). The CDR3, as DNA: TGTGCCAGTAGTGCGGGCCCGGGGGGCTACAGCACTGAAGCTTTCTTT. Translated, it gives CASSAGPGGYSTEAFF.